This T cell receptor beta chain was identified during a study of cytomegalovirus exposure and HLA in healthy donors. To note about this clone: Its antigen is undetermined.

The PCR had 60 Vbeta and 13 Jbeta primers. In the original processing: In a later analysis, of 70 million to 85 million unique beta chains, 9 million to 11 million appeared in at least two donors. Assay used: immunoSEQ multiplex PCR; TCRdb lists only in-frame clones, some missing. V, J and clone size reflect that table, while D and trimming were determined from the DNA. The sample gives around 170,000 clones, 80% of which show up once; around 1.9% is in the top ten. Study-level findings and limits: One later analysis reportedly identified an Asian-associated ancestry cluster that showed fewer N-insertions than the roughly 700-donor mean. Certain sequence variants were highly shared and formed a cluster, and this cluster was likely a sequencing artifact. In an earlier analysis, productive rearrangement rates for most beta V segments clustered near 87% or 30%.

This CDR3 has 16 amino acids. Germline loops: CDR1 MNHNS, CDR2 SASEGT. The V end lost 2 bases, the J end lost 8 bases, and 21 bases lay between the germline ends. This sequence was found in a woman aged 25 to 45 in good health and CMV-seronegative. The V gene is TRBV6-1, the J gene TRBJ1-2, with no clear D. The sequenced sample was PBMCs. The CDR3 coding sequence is TGTGCCAGCAGTGAAATAGGGCTCGGGATTGGTAGGGGCTACACCTTC. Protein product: CASSEIGLGIGRGYTF.